The 2 T cell receptor beta chains given below trace back to one sample, sequenced in a study of PD-L1 blockade in urothelial cancer. Sequencing was performed with immunoSEQ multiplex PCR; in TCRdb, only in-frame clones are kept and a portion is missing. The table records 90,000 or so clones, 70% to 90% of them present only once. Time point noted: pretreatment peripheral blood. The sequences come from PBMCs, collected around atezolizumab (anti-PD-L1) treatment. The receptor source for this set is a woman of 80 years or more with urothelial cancer.

J is TRBJ2-2 and V is TRBV7-9, with D perhaps TRBD1 (5 bases). Germline V gives CDR1 SEHNR, CDR2 FQNEAQ (reference sequence). The germline V and J ends were trimmed by 1 base and 6 bases, with 15 bases remaining between them. The CDR3 length is 16 residues. CDR3 bases: TGTGCCAGCAGCTTAGGAGCAGGGATGAGTGCCGGGGAGCTGTTTTTT. Protein product: CASSLGAGMSAGELFF.

Worth noting for this clone: Germline is not matched at one junction end, which may reflect a read error. CDR3 residues: CASSISGRTDSNQPQHF. CDR3 DNA sequence: TGTGCCAGTAGTATTTCCGGCAGAACTGATAGCAACCAGCCCCAGCATTTT. The J gene is TRBJ1-5, the V gene TRBV19; D gene ambiguous. Looked up from germline, CDR1 is LNHDA and CDR2 is SQIVND (reference sequence). This CDR3 spans 17 amino acids.